The clone carrying this T cell receptor beta chain is a singleton in its sample. The data were obtained in a study of T cell changes during pregnancy in multiple sclerosis. This table comes from immunoSEQ multiplex PCR, and its TCRdb copy is limited to in-frame clones, with some not included. This sample has 55,000 to 80,000 clones, with around 93% found just once. The receptor was derived from a female donor with multiple sclerosis, enrolled in a pregnancy study. Sequenced material: CD8+ T cells from peripheral blood mononuclear cells, taken in the second trimester of pregnancy.

The CDR3 is CASSQTGGNTEAFF. CDR3 bases: TGCGCCAGCAGCCAGACAGGGGGGAACACTGAAGCTTTCTTT. This chain uses TRBV4-1 with TRBJ1-1, with 9 bases lining up with TRBD1. Germline CDR1 is MGHRA and CDR2 is YSYEKL. CDR3 length equals 14 residues. V gave up 3 bases and J gave up 1 base; unmatched junction bases: 0.